This TCR beta chain was captured in a study of response to subunit inactivated influenza vaccine. MiXCR, run by TCRdb on the RT-PCR reads, gives a single entry per CDR3 protein. In the table there are approximately 300,000 distinct CDR3 sequences, roughly 22% of which are singletons. Source: PBMCs from blood, taken less than 22 months after vaccination. The origin of this receptor is a man between 50 and 69 years old who received an inactivated influenza vaccine.

The CDR3 here is CASSPDTFFSGANVLTF. The DNA of the CDR3 is TGTGCCAGCAGTCCAGACACCTTCTTCTCTGGGGCCAACGTCCTGACTTTC. J is TRBJ2-6 and V is TRBV12-3 or TRBV12-4; D gene ambiguous. Trimming took 5 bases from V and 0 from J, leaving 14 bases between them. This CDR3 contains 17 residues.